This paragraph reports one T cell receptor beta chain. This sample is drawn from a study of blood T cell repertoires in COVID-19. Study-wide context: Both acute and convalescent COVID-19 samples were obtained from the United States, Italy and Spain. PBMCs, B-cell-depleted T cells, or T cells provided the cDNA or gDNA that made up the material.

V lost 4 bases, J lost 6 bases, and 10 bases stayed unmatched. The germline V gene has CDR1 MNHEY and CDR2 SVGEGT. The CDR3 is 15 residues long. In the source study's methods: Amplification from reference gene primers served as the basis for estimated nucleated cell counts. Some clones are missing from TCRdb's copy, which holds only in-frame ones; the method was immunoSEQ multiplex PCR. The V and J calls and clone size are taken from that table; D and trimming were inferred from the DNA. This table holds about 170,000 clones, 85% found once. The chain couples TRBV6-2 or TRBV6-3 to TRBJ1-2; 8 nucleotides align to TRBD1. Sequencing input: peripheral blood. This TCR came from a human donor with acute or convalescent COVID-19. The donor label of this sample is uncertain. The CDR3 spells CASSSGQGSTNGYTF. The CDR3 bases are TGTGCCAGCAGTTCAGGACAGGGAAGTACGAATGGCTACACCTTC.